This entry is about one T cell receptor (beta chain). Its antigen remains unknown. Germline loops: CDR1 SEHNR, CDR2 FQNEAQ (reference sequence). The CDR3 sequence is 13 residues long. V was pared by 5 bases and J by 7 bases, with 8 bases of the junction left unmatched. Sequencing of TCR beta drew on CD8+ and CD4+ T cells from blood. Negative isolation was used for CD8+ and CD4+ T cells and FACS enrichment for TEMRA cells. Random hexamers were used to reverse transcribe the RNA input (about 0.45 to 1 ug). Amplification of TCR beta CDR3 spanned 54 Vbeta and 13 Jbeta via immunoSEQ multiplex PCR. Using its own MiXCR run on the immunoSEQ multiplex PCR reads, TCRdb lists one record per CDR3 protein. This repertoire shows under 550,000 distinct CDR3 sequences, roughly 85% found once; its top ten account for about 0.12%. The data stem from a study of CD8 T cells in Susac syndrome. Study outcomes and limitations: Only a relatively small number of individuals were included in the TCR sequencing and HLA analysis.

The sample consisted of CD8+ T cells from PBMCs. The TCR sequence derives from a human donor with multiple sclerosis. The rearrangement joins TRBV7-9 to TRBJ2-7; 7 nucleotides line up with TRBD2. Here the CDR3 reads CASSRSSGGEQYF. The DNA of the CDR3 is TGTGCCAGCAGCCGCTCTAGCGGCGGAGAGCAGTACTTC. Complete variable domain (other parts from reference TRBV7-9 and TRBJ2-7): DTGVSQNPRHKITKRGQNVTFRCDPISEHNRLYWYRQTLGQGPEFLTYFQNEAQLEKSRLLSDRFSAERPKGSFSTLEIQRTEQGDSAMYLCASSRSSGGEQYFGPGTRLTVT.